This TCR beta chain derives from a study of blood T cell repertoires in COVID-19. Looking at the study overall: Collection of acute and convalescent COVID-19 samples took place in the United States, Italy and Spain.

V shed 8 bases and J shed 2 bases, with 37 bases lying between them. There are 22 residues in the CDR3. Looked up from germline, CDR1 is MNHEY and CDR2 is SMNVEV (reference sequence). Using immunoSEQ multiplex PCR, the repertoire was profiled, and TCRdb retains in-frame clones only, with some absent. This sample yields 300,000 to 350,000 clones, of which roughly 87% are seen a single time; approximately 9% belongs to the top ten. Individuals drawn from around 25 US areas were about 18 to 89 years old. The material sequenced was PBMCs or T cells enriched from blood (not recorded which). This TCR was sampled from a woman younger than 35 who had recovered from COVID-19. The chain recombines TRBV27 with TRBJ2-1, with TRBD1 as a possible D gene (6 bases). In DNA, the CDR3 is TGTGCCAGCTGGGGGCAGCCTCCTCAATACTCGGTCGCGGAGCCCCCCTACAATGAGCAGTTCTTC. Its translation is CASWGQPPQYSVAEPPYNEQFF.